This entry lists 27 T cell receptor beta chains sequenced from one sample in a study of beta chain features in type 1 diabetes. Overall study findings and caveats: Type 1 diabetes patients showed a moderate but significant shortening of TCRB CDR3s in all four CD4+ subsets.

The antigens these receptors bind are not known. Expressed TCRB transcripts got sequenced, as all isolated RNA was reverse transcribed. TCRdb keeps only in-frame clones here, not all; method: immunoSEQ multiplex PCR. The repertoire holds about 190,000 clones, with around 7.8% as singletons. What was sequenced was central memory CD4+ T cells from blood. The source is a woman between 35 and 50 years old with type 1 diabetes.

This clone has at least ten counts. This chain connects TRBV9 to TRBJ2-7; 10 bases are shared with TRBD2. The CDR3 spans 14 residues. Germline assignment: CDR1 SGDLS and CDR2 YYNGEE. V lost 3 bases to trimming and J lost 2 bases; unmatched junction nucleotides: 2. This CDR3 reads CASSEGLAAYEQYF. CDR3 in DNA: TGTGCCAGCAGCGAAGGACTAGCGGCCTACGAGCAGTACTTC.

The CDR3 reads CASSLDGRGSNQPQHF. In nucleotides, the CDR3 is TGTGCCAGCAGCTTAGATGGCAGGGGAAGCAATCAGCCCCAGCATTTT. V and J are TRBV7-9 and TRBJ1-5, with a weak D call TRBD1 (6 bases). Trimming removed 1 base at V and 1 base at J, with 11 bases between. The germline CDR1 and CDR2 sequences are SEHNR and FQNEAQ (reference sequence). The CDR3 runs 16 residues.

This clone was counted between two and nine times. The chain recombines TRBV4-1 with TRBJ2-1; a possible D gene is TRBD2 (5 bases). From germline, CDR1 is MGHRA and CDR2 YSYEKL. This CDR3 contains 18 residues. Deletions cut 4 bases from V and 9 bases from J, with 28 bases between. The CDR3 loop reads CASSLHAGMYDSRPEQFF. CDR3 DNA: TGCGCCAGCAGCCTTCACGCCGGGATGTACGACTCCAGACCTGAGCAGTTCTTC.

The CDR3 DNA follows: TGTGCCAGCAGCTTGGGGGGACAGGGCCCAGATACGCAGTATTTT. It yields the protein CASSLGGQGPDTQYF. The rearrangement joins TRBV5-4 to TRBJ2-3; 9 bases align to TRBD1. This CDR3 is built from 15 residues. CDR1 is SGHNT and CDR2 is YYREEE in the germline V gene (reference sequence). After removal of 0 bases from V and 4 bases from J, the junction contained 3 bases not matched to a gene.

This clone was seen only a few times. Other DNA sequences in this sample translate to the same CDR3. The CDR3 sequence: CASSLRTGPYNEQFF. CDR3 in DNA: TGTGCCAGCAGTTTAAGGACAGGGCCCTACAATGAGCAGTTCTTC. The rearrangement uses TRBV28 and TRBJ2-1; 8 bases are a match to TRBD1. Germline values: CDR1 MDHEN, CDR2 SYDVKM. The CDR3 loop spans 15 amino acids. The J segment lost 2 bases and the V segment lost 2 bases, leaving 2 bases of the junction unmatched. The whole variable domain, filled in from reference TRBV28 and TRBJ2-1, reads DVKVTQSSRYLVKRTGEKVFLECVQDMDHENMFWYRQDPGLGLRLIYFSYDVKMKEKGDIPEGYSVSREKKERFSLILESASTNQTSMYLCASSLRTGPYNEQFFGPGTRLTVL.

The DNA for the CDR3 is TGTGCCAGCAGCCCGGGGCAGGGGATGGGTAGGGGCTACACCTTC. Encoded protein: CASSPGQGMGRGYTF. The rearrangement joins TRBV7-2 to TRBJ1-2; D possibly corresponds to TRBD1 (6 bases). Trimming pared 5 bases from V and 8 bases from J, leaving 21 bases between. Germline V gene sequence: CDR1 SGHTA, CDR2 FQGNSA. The CDR3 contains 15 residues. The variable domain in full, completed from reference TRBV7-2 and TRBJ1-2, reads GAGVSQSPSNKVTEKGKDVELRCDPISGHTALYWYRQSLGQGLEFLIYFQGNSAPDKSGLPSDRFSAERTGGSVSTLTIQRTQQEDSAVYLCASSPGQGMGRGYTFGSGTRLTVV.

This clone occurred many times. V is TRBV19 and J is TRBJ2-1; TRBD2 is a possible D gene (6 bases). Germline V gene data show CDR1 as LNHDA and CDR2 as SQIVND (reference sequence). The CDR3 sequence is 16 residues long. Trimming cost V 2 bases and J 7 bases, with 18 bases left between them. CDR3 region: CASSISPTSGRNEQFF. The CDR3 nucleotides read TGTGCCAGTAGTATAAGCCCGACCTCAGGGAGGAATGAGCAGTTCTTC.

This clone has a count of ten or more. The gene calls are TRBV7-9 and TRBJ1-3; possibly TRBD1 for D (5 bases). With 5 bases removed from V and 5 bases from J, the gap between germline ends came to 16 bases. CDR3 length equals 15 residues. The germline V gene has CDR1 SEHNR and CDR2 FQNEAQ (reference sequence). CDR3 coding DNA: TGTGCCAGCAGCATGGACACGCCTGGAAGAAACACCATATATTTT. Protein sequence: CASSMDTPGRNTIYF.

The sample holds many counts of this clone. V is TRBV2 and J is TRBJ2-1; possible D gene TRBD1, 6 bases. Germline lookup yields CDR1 SNHLY and CDR2 FYNNEI. CDR3 size: 13 residues. V gave up 7 bases and J gave up 9 bases, with 16 bases separating them. The CDR3, as DNA: TGTGCCAGCATCCGGGACACGGGGAGTGAGCAGTTCTTC. This sequence encodes CASIRDTGSEQFF.

This clone was seen a few times. The rearrangement links TRBV10-3 to TRBJ2-1, with D maybe TRBD1 (5 bases). The V gene lost 3 bases and the J gene lost 4 bases, with 10 bases spanning the gap. Germline CDR1 and CDR2: ENHRY and SYGVKD. This CDR3 has 14 amino acids. The CDR3 bases are TGTGCCATCAGTGATGCCAGGGTATACAATGAGCAGTTCTTC. Translating gives CAISDARVYNEQFF.

In its sample, this clone was seen a few times. This CDR3 reads CASSFNRGNEQFF. CDR3 DNA sequence: TGTGCCAGCAGTTTTAACAGGGGAAATGAGCAGTTCTTC. The chain joins TRBV25-1 to TRBJ2-1; 7 nucleotides align to TRBD1. J was trimmed by 7 bases and V by 5 bases; bases with no gene match: 5. The CDR3 is made up of 13 amino acids. The germline V gene encodes CDR1 MGHDK and CDR2 SYGVNS.

A few counts support this clone. V gene TRBV2 combines with J gene TRBJ1-2; possibly TRBD1 for D (5 bases). Deletions cut 2 bases from V and 3 bases from J, with 10 bases between. The V gene's germline CDR1 is SNHLY and CDR2 FYNNEI. The CDR3 sequence is 14 residues long. CDR3 region: CASSEWGLDYGYTF. CDR3 sequence (DNA): TGTGCCAGCAGTGAATGGGGCTTGGACTATGGCTACACCTTC.

This clone was recorded a few times. The V and J genes are TRBV9 and TRBJ2-2, with TRBD1 matching over 8 bases. V shed 0 bases and J 6 bases; nucleotides not matched to a gene: 4. The CDR3 has 15 residues. Germline CDR1 SGDLS, CDR2 YYNGEE. CDR3 nucleotide sequence: TGTGCCAGCAGCGTAGGGACAGGGTGGTCCGGGGAGCTGTTTTTT. Translation gives CASSVGTGWSGELFF. Filled out from reference TRBV9 and TRBJ2-2, the complete variable domain reads DSGVTQTPKHLITATGQRVTLRCSPRSGDLSVYWYQQSLDQGLQFLIQYYNGEERAKGNILERFSAQQFPDLHSELNLSSLELGDSALYFCASSVGTGWSGELFFGEGSRLTVL.

A note on this clone: Other DNA sequences in this sample translate to the same CDR3. The gene calls are TRBV18 and TRBJ1-1, with TRBD1 matching over 7 bases. The J segment lost 0 bases and the V segment lost 6 bases, leaving 4 bases of the junction unmatched. The CDR3 length is 14 residues. Germline lookup yields CDR1 KGHSH and CDR2 LQKENI. The CDR3 loop reads CASSPGQMNTEAFF. The CDR3 DNA reads TGTGCCAGCTCGCCGGGACAGATGAACACTGAAGCTTTCTTT.

This CDR3 reads CASTAGTVSNEQFF. The CDR3 nucleotides read TGTGCCAGCACTGCCGGGACAGTGAGCAATGAGCAGTTCTTC. This rearrangement joins TRBV6-5 to TRBJ2-1, with 7 nucleotides matching TRBD1. The CDR3 is 14 residues long. Germline lookup yields CDR1 MNHEY and CDR2 SVGAGI. V lost 7 bases and J lost 6; bases outside the gene matches: 9.

In its sample, this clone was seen a few times. The chain couples TRBV28 to TRBJ1-2; unclear D gene. Trimming shortened V by 3 bases and J by 5 bases, and 7 bases separated the two germline ends. The CDR3 has 12 residues. Germline V gives CDR1 MDHEN, CDR2 SYDVKM. The CDR3 nucleotides read TGTGCCAGCAGTTTGTTACAGTATGGCTACACCTTC. It translates to CASSLLQYGYTF.

In its sample, this clone was seen a few times. The rearrangement joins TRBV5-1 to TRBJ1-1; 8 bases align to TRBD1. Germline V gene lookup returns CDR1 SGHRS and CDR2 YFSETQ. V lost 0 bases, J lost 1 base, and 5 bases stayed unmatched. CDR3 length: 16 residues. Written as DNA, the CDR3 is TGCGCCAGCAGCTTGGCCGGGACAGGACAGAACACTGAAGCTTTCTTT. This sequence encodes CASSLAGTGQNTEAFF.

This clone has only a few counts. The chain links TRBV30 to TRBJ1-4; D gene unclear. The V end was cut by 3 bases, the J end by 7 bases, with 12 bases between. Germline V gene lookup returns CDR1 GTSNPN and CDR2 SVGIG (reference sequence). The CDR3 runs to 13 residues. As DNA, the CDR3 is TGTGCCTGGAGGGGAGATGAAGGTGAAAAACTGTTTTTT. Translating it yields CAWRGDEGEKLFF. Full variable domain (remainder filled in from reference TRBV30 and TRBJ1-4): SQTIHQWPATLVQPVGSPLSLECTVEGTSNPNLYWYRQAAGRGLQLLFYSVGIGQISSEVPQNLSASRPQDRQFILSSKKLLLSDSGFYLCAWRGDEGEKLFFGSGTQLSVL.

This sequence joins TRBV28 and TRBJ2-7; D is possibly TRBD2 (6 bases). Per the germline V gene, CDR1 is MDHEN and CDR2 is SYDVKM. The V end was cut by 3 bases, the J end by 1 base, with 13 bases between. The CDR3 spans 15 residues. In DNA form, the CDR3 reads TGTGCCAGCAGTTTCGGGGGATCTCGATCCTACGAGCAGTACTTC. It yields the protein CASSFGGSRSYEQYF. The full variable domain, rest sourced from reference TRBV28 and TRBJ2-7, is DVKVTQSSRYLVKRTGEKVFLECVQDMDHENMFWYRQDPGLGLRLIYFSYDVKMKEKGDIPEGYSVSREKKERFSLILESASTNQTSMYLCASSFGGSRSYEQYFGPGTRLTVT.

The V gene is TRBV11-1, the J gene TRBJ2-1, with TRBD2 matching 9 bases. The CDR3 extends over 16 amino acids. The germline CDR1 and CDR2 sequences are SGHAT and FQDESV (reference sequence). V shed 5 bases and J 8 bases; nucleotides not matched to a gene: 13. CDR3 protein: CASSPGVAGVLYEQFF. CDR3 bases: TGTGCCAGCAGCCCCGGAGTAGCGGGAGTCTTATATGAGCAGTTCTTC.

This clone was observed at least ten times. This sequence joins TRBV7-9 and TRBJ2-2; perhaps TRBD2 as D (5 bases). Germline CDR1 reads SEHNR; CDR2 reads FQNEAQ (reference sequence). Trimming pared 4 bases from V and 6 bases from J, leaving 9 bases between. The CDR3 is 13 residues long. CDR3 sequence: CASSSVGAGELFF. CDR3 coding DNA: TGTGCCAGCAGCTCTGTGGGAGCCGGGGAGCTGTTTTTT. The variable domain in full, completed from reference TRBV7-9 and TRBJ2-2, reads DTGVSQNPRHKITKRGQNVTFRCDPISEHNRLYWYRQTLGQGPEFLTYFQNEAQLEKSRLLSDRFSAERPKGSFSTLEIQRTEQGDSAMYLCASSSVGAGELFFGEGSRLTVL.

J is TRBJ2-2 and V is TRBV4-3; 14 bases fit TRBD2. CDR1 is LGHNA and CDR2 is YSLEER in the germline V gene. Trimming cost V 11 bases and J 6 bases; bases outside gene matches: 20. There are 19 residues in the CDR3. The CDR3 spells CASQGGPGLAGGLPGELFF. For the CDR3, the DNA is TGCGCCTCACAAGGGGGCCCTGGACTAGCGGGAGGTCTACCCGGGGAGCTGTTTTTT.

This clone was detected only a few times. The rearrangement joins TRBV14 to TRBJ2-3, with TRBD1 identical over 9 bases. The trim removed 1 base at V and 5 bases at J, leaving 7 bases unmatched. Germline-derived CDR1 and CDR2 are SGHDN and FVKESK. The CDR3 covers 16 residues. CDR3 in DNA: TGTGCCAGCAGCCAAGGCCGGGACAGGGCGCTAGATACGCAGTATTTT. Translation: CASSQGRDRALDTQYF.

This clone has only a few counts. The CDR3 DNA follows: TGTGCCAGCAGCTTGAGCCGGGGGACAGATCTTAATTCACCCCTCCACTTT. Its protein product is CASSLSRGTDLNSPLHF. V gene TRBV5-4 combines with J gene TRBJ1-6, with 7 bases fitting TRBD1. V was clipped by 1 base and J by 6 bases; unmatched bases: 10. From germline, CDR1 is SGHNT and CDR2 YYREEE (reference sequence). The CDR3 is 17 residues long.

The gene calls are TRBV5-1 and TRBJ2-1; no firm D call. The ends were cut back, 4 bases at V and 0 bases at J, with 5 bases in the middle. CDR3 size: 13 residues. Per germline, CDR1 SGHRS and CDR2 YFSETQ. CDR3 sequence: CASSASSYNEQFF. The CDR3 bases are TGCGCCAGCAGCGCGAGCTCCTACAATGAGCAGTTCTTC.

This clone was seen more than once but under ten times. This sequence joins TRBV7-2 and TRBJ2-1; 8 positions match TRBD2. The CDR3 is 15 amino acids. J was trimmed by 4 bases and V by 5 bases; bases with no gene match: 7. The V gene's germline CDR1 is SGHTA and CDR2 FQGNSA. The CDR3 region is CASSRSAGVYNEQFF. As DNA, the CDR3 is TGTGCCAGCAGCAGGTCAGCGGGAGTGTACAATGAGCAGTTCTTC.

There are a few counts of this clone. The chain couples TRBV4-2 to TRBJ2-5; 9 bases agree with TRBD2. CDR1 is LGHNA, CDR2 YNFKEQ, per germline. CDR3 length: 16 amino acids. V trimming: 4 bases; J trimming: 2 bases; junction bases outside the gene matches: 8. CDR3 amino acids: CASSPWIAGEQETQYF. CDR3 bases: TGTGCCAGCAGCCCGTGGATAGCGGGGGAACAAGAGACCCAGTACTTC.